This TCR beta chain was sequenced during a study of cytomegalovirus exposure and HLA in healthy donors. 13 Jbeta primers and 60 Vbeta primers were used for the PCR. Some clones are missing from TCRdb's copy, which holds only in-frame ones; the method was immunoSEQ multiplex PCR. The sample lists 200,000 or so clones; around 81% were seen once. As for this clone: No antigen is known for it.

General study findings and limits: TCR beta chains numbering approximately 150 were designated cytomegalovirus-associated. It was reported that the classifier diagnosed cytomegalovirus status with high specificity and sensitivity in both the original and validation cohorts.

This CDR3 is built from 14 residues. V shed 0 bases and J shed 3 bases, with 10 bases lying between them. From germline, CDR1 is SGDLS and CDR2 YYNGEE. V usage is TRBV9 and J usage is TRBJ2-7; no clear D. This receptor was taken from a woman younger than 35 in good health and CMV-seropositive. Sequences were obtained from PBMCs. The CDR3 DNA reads TGTGCCAGCAGCGTAGGTGTGGGCAACTACGAGCAGTACTTC. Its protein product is CASSVGVGNYEQYF.